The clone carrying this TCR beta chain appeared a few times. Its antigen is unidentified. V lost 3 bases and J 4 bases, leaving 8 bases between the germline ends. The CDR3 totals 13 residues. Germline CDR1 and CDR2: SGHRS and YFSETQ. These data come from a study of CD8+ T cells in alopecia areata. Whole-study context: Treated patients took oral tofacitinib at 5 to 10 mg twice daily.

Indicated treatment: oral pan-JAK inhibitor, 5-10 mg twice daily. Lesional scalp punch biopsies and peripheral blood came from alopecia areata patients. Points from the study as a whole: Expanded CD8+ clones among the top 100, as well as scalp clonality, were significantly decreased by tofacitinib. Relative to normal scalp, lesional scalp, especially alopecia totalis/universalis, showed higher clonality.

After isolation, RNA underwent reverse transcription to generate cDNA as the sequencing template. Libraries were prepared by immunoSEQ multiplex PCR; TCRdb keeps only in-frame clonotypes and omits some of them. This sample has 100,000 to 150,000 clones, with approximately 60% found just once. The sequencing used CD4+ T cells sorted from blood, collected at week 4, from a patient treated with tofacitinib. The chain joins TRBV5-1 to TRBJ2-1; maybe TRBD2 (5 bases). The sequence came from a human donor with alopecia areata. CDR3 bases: TGCGCCAGCAGCTACCAGCGGTACAATGAGCAGTTCTTC. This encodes CASSYQRYNEQFF.